This TCR beta chain was obtained from a study of cytomegalovirus exposure and HLA in healthy donors. Whole-study results and caveats: Apart from CMV serostatus, no immune exposure information was available.

PCR was performed using 60 Vbeta and 13 Jbeta primers. Using immunoSEQ multiplex PCR, the repertoire was profiled, and TCRdb retains in-frame clones only, with some absent. The data hold some 180,000 clones, with about 80% observed a single time. Remarks on this clone: Its target is unknown.

The CDR3 has 14 amino acids. Germline-derived CDR1 and CDR2 are KGHSH and LQKENI. The junction had 4 bases not matched to a gene; V was cut back by 6 bases and J by 2 bases. This receptor was obtained from a man aged 18 to 30 in good health and CMV-seronegative. The sequenced sample consisted of PBMCs. The genes are TRBV18 and TRBJ1-1; 9 bases map to TRBD1. CDR3 DNA: TGTGCCAGCTCCAAACAGGGGGCAAACACTGAAGCTTTCTTT. It codes for CASSKQGANTEAFF.